Below are 19 T cell receptor beta chains sequenced from a single sample in a study of blood T cell repertoires in COVID-19. The assay was immunoSEQ multiplex PCR, and TCRdb's table has in-frame clones only and misses some. The sample lists roughly 290,000 clones, around 85% seen once, with around 2.1% in the top ten. Specimen: peripheral blood. The receptor set was obtained from a woman aged 25-40 years who had recovered from COVID-19.

Notes on this clone: The same CDR3 also results from other DNA sequences found in this sample. The V call is TRBV12-3 or TRBV12-4, the J call TRBJ2-7; D is perhaps TRBD2 (5 bases). CDR3 length: 13 amino acids. The V and J ends lost 3 bases and 0 bases respectively, with 6 bases between them. The CDR3: CASSFGSSYEQYF. CDR3 coding DNA: TGTGCCAGCAGTTTTGGGAGCTCCTACGAGCAGTACTTC.

V is TRBV19 and J is TRBJ2-5; 16 bases fit TRBD2. From germline, CDR1 is LNHDA and CDR2 SQIVND (reference sequence). This CDR3 is built from 17 residues. V lost 4 bases and J lost 5; bases outside the gene matches: 7. CDR3 sequence (DNA): TGTGCCAGTAGTAGCCCGGGACTAGCGGGGGGGCTCGAGACCCAGTACTTC. It translates to CASSSPGLAGGLETQYF.

V and J are TRBV3-1 (or the pseudogene TRBV3-2) and TRBJ2-5; 8 positions match TRBD1. The CDR3 is 14 amino acids. V dropped 8 bases and J dropped 5; count of bases not matched to a gene: 10. CDR1 is LGHDT, CDR2 YNNKEL, per germline (reference sequence). This chain's CDR3 is CASFSDRVTETQYF. The CDR3 DNA follows: TGTGCCAGCTTTTCGGACAGGGTTACGGAGACCCAGTACTTC.

This chain joins TRBV7-3 and TRBJ2-5, with TRBD2 matching 7 bases. V was clipped by 3 bases and J by 3 bases; unmatched bases: 10. The CDR3 is 16 amino acids. Per the germline V gene, CDR1 is SGHTA and CDR2 is FQGTGA. The CDR3 here is CASSLGWVAGKETQYF. The CDR3 nucleotides are TGTGCCAGCAGCTTGGGATGGGTAGCGGGTAAAGAGACCCAGTACTTC.

This clone was picked up a small number of times. The rearrangement links TRBV9 to TRBJ2-5; 9 bases map to TRBD1. Germline assignment: CDR1 SGDLS and CDR2 YYNGEE. J gave up 3 bases and V 0 bases, and 6 bases lay outside the gene matches. The CDR3 totals 16 residues. CDR3 coding DNA: TGTGCCAGCAGCGTAGCGGGACAGGGAAGGGAAGAGACCCAGTACTTC. Protein sequence: CASSVAGQGREETQYF. Full variable domain (rest looked up from reference TRBV9 and TRBJ2-5): DSGVTQTPKHLITATGQRVTLRCSPRSGDLSVYWYQQSLDQGLQFLIQYYNGEERAKGNILERFSAQQFPDLHSELNLSSLELGDSALYFCASSVAGQGREETQYFGPGTRLLVL.

This rearrangement joins TRBV5-4 to TRBJ2-1; TRBD2 aligns across 12 bases. CDR3 length equals 15 residues. Germline trimming cut 0 bases from V and 8 bases from J; bases unmatched to any gene: 3. Germline-derived CDR1 and CDR2 are SGHNT and YYREEE (reference sequence). For the CDR3, the DNA is TGTGCCAGCAGCTTGGGACTAGCGGGAGATGATGAGCAGTTCTTC. Translating it yields CASSLGLAGDDEQFF.

The chain couples TRBV28 to TRBJ1-5; 10 bases align to TRBD1. The CDR3 consists of 16 residues. The ends lost 2 bases at V and 7 bases at J; junction bases unmatched: 8. Germline lookup yields CDR1 MDHEN and CDR2 SYDVKM. The CDR3: CASSLPLGTGEQPQHF. The CDR3 nucleotides read TGTGCCAGCAGTTTACCCCTCGGGACAGGGGAGCAGCCCCAGCATTTT.

This clone was detected once. The chain uses TRBV28 and TRBJ1-4; D not resolved. Per the germline V gene, CDR1 is MDHEN and CDR2 is SYDVKM. This CDR3 contains 13 residues. Deletions cut 1 base from V and 5 bases from J, with 5 bases between. Written as DNA, the CDR3 is TGTGCCAGCAGTTTATCCAGGAATGAAAAACTGTTTTTT. This sequence encodes CASSLSRNEKLFF.

Of note for this clone: Its ends do not fully match the called genes, so a read error is possible. The same CDR3 can be traced to other DNA sequences in this sample. The V call is TRBV18, the J call TRBJ2-2, with 8 bases that match TRBD1. The germline gives CDR1 KGHSH, CDR2 LQKENI. The CDR3 is 16 residues long. The CDR3 protein is CASSPPGQANTGELFF. CDR3 DNA: TGTGCCAGCTCCCCACCGGGACAGGCGAACACCGGGGAGCTGTTTTTT. Full variable domain (remainder filled in from reference TRBV18 and TRBJ2-2): NAGVMQNPRHLVRRRGQEARLRCSPMKGHSHVYWYRQLPEEGLKFMVYLQKENIIDESGMPKERFSAEFPKEGPSILRIQQVVRGDSAAYFCASSPPGQANTGELFFGEGSRLTVL.

This clone was seen only a few times. The chain couples TRBV19 to TRBJ2-1; TRBD1 aligns across 7 bases. V was pared by 6 bases and J by 7 bases, with 9 bases of the junction left unmatched. CDR3 size: 14 residues. CDR1 LNHDA and CDR2 SQIVND come from the germline V gene (reference sequence). In DNA form, the CDR3 reads TGTGCCAGTAGCCATAGGGACAGACAAAATGAGCAGTTCTTC. Translated, it gives CASSHRDRQNEQFF.

This sequence joins TRBV5-6 and TRBJ2-7, with 8 positions matching TRBD1. V trimming: 4 bases; J trimming: 5 bases; junction bases outside the gene matches: 14. Germline V CDR1 and CDR2: SGHDT, YYEEEE. CDR3 length: 16 residues. The CDR3 DNA follows: TGTGCCAGCAGCAAAGGTGATCGGACAGGGATCAACGAGCAGTACTTC. Protein sequence: CASSKGDRTGINEQYF. Based on the CDR3 plus reference TRBV5-6 and TRBJ2-7, the full variable domain is DAGVTQSPTHLIKTRGQQVTLRCSPKSGHDTVSWYQQALGQGPQFIFQYYEEEERQRGNFPDRFSGHQFPNYSSELNVNALLLGDSALYLCASSKGDRTGINEQYFGPGTRLTVT.

The CDR3 loop is CASSFRGGYEQYF. The CDR3 bases are TGTGCCAGCAGTTTCAGGGGTGGCTACGAGCAGTACTTC. V is TRBV12-3 or TRBV12-4 and J is TRBJ2-7; tentative D call: TRBD1 (6 bases). V gave up 3 bases and J gave up 3 bases, with 9 bases separating them. This CDR3 contains 13 residues.

A word on this clone: This same CDR3 is encoded by further DNA sequences in the sample. V gene TRBV28 combines with J gene TRBJ1-2; possibly TRBD1 for D (6 bases). This CDR3 is built from 13 residues. The ends were cut back, 2 bases at V and 4 bases at J, with 8 bases in the middle. Germline lookup yields CDR1 MDHEN and CDR2 SYDVKM. Here the CDR3 reads CASSLQGSYGYTF. In DNA, the CDR3 is TGTGCCAGCAGTTTACAGGGGAGCTATGGCTACACCTTC.

This clone showed up just a few times. The J gene is TRBJ2-5, the V gene TRBV5-1; 10 nucleotides match TRBD1. J lost 2 bases, V lost 4 bases, and 2 bases had no gene match. The CDR3 contains 14 residues. In germline, CDR1 is SGHRS, CDR2 YFSETQ. CDR3 DNA sequence: TGCGCCAGCAGCGTGGGACAGGGGCAAGAGACCCAGTACTTC. Translated, it gives CASSVGQGQETQYF. Together with reference TRBV5-1 and TRBJ2-5, the CDR3 gives the full variable domain: KAGVTQTPRYLIKTRGQQVTLSCSPISGHRSVSWYQQTPGQGLQFLFEYFSETQRNKGNFPGRFSGRQFSNSRSEMNVSTLELGDSALYLCASSVGQGQETQYFGPGTRLLVL.

The gene calls are TRBV29-1 and TRBJ1-3; no firm D call. Germline V gene sequence: CDR1 SQVTM, CDR2 ANQGSEA. The CDR3 loop spans 15 amino acids. Trimming cost V 0 bases and J 2 bases, with 11 bases left between them. CDR3 in DNA: TGCAGCGTTGAAGATCCGGAGGGAACTGGAAACACCATATATTTT. The encoded protein is CSVEDPEGTGNTIYF.

The chain links TRBV19 to TRBJ2-3; 8 nucleotides agree with TRBD2. The V and J ends lost 4 bases and 1 base, in that order; junction bases with no gene match: 7. Germline V CDR1 and CDR2: LNHDA, SQIVND (reference sequence). The CDR3 has 16 amino acids. In DNA, the CDR3 is TGTGCCAGTAGTACACTTGGACTAGCTCGCACAGATACGCAGTATTTT. Protein product: CASSTLGLARTDTQYF.

This clone turned up a few times. The rearrangement links TRBV9 to TRBJ2-7, with TRBD2 as a possible D gene (6 bases). V lost 4 bases and J 2 bases, leaving 13 bases between the germline ends. Germline CDR1 is SGDLS and CDR2 is YYNGEE. This CDR3 comprises 14 residues. The CDR3 loop reads CASSPGEGPYEQYF. CDR3 nucleotide sequence: TGTGCCAGCAGCCCGGGAGAGGGTCCCTACGAGCAGTACTTC.

CDR3 residues: CASSDTAGHNQPQHF. The CDR3 nucleotides read TGTGCCAGTAGCGATACAGCGGGTCACAATCAGCCCCAGCATTTT. The rearrangement uses TRBV19 and TRBJ1-5; D is unresolved. V lost 6 bases, J lost 3 bases, and 15 bases lay in between. CDR1 and CDR2 from the germline V gene are LNHDA and SQIVND (reference sequence). CDR3 length: 15 residues.

V is TRBV4-1 and J is TRBJ2-5; TRBD2 might be the D (5 bases). V dropped 1 base and J dropped 2 bases, with 14 bases sitting between them. This CDR3 spans 16 amino acids. The germline gives CDR1 MGHRA, CDR2 YSYEKL. CDR3 in DNA: TGCGCCAGCAGCCAAGTCACGGCGGGTTTACAAGAGACCCAGTACTTC. Protein: CASSQVTAGLQETQYF.